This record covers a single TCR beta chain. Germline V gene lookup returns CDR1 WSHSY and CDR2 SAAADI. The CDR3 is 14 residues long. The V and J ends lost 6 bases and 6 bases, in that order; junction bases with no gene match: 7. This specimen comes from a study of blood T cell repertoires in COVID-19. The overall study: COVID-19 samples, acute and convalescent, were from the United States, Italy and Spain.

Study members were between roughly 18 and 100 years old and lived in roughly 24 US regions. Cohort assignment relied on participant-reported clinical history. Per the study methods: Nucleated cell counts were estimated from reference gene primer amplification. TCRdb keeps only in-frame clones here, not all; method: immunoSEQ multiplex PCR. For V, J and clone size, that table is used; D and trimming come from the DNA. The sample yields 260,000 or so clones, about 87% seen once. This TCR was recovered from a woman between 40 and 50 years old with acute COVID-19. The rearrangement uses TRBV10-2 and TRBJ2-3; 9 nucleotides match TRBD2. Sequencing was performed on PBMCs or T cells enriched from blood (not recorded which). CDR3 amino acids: CASRTSGGRDTQYF. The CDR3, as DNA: TGCGCCAGCAGGACTAGCGGTGGGAGGGATACGCAGTATTTT.